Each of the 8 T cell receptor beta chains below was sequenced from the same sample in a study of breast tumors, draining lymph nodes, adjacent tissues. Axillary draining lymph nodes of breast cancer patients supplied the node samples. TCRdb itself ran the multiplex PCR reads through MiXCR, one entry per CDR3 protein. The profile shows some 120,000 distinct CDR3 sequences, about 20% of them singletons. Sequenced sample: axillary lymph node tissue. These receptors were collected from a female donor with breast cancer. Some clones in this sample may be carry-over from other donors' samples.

The CDR3 DNA follows: TGTGCCAGCAGTGAAACGGACCCAGGGACCCAGTACTTC. Its protein product is CASSETDPGTQYF. This chain links TRBV6-1 with TRBJ2-5; D is unresolved. Trimming pared 2 bases from V and 7 bases from J, leaving 11 bases between. The germline gives CDR1 MNHNS, CDR2 SASEGT. This CDR3 is 13 amino acids long.

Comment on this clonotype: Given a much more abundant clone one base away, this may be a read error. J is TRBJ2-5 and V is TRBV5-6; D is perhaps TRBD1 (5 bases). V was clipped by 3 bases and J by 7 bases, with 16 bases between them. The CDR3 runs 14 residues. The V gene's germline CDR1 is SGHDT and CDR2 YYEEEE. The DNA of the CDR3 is TGTGCCAGCAGCTCCATGGTGGGGCGATGGACCCAGTACTTC. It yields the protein CASSSMVGRWTQYF.

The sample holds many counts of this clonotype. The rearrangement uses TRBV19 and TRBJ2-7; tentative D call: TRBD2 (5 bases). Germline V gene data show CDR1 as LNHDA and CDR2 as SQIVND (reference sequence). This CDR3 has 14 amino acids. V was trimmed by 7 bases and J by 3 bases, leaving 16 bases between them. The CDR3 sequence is CASMRAGDSYEQYF. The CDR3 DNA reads TGTGCCAGTATGCGGGCAGGCGATAGCTACGAGCAGTACTTC.

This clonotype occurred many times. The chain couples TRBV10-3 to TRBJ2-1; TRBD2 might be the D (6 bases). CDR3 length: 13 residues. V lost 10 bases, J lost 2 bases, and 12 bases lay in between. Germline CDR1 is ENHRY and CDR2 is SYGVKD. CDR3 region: CATRTITYNEQFF. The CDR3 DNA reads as TGTGCCACCAGGACTATCACCTACAATGAGCAGTTCTTC.

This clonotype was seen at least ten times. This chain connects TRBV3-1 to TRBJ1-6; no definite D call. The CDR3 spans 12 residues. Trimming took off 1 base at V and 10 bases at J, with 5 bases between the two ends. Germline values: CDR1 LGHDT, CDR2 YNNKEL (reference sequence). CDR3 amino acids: CASSQGVSPLHF. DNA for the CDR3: TGTGCCAGCAGCCAAGGGGTCTCACCCCTCCACTTT.

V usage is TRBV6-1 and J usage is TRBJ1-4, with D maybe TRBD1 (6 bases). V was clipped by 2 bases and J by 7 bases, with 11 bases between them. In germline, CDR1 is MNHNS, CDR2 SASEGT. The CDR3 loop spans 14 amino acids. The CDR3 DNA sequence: TGTGCCAGCAGTGAATGGGGGGCTGGTGAAAAACTGTTTTTT. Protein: CASSEWGAGEKLFF.

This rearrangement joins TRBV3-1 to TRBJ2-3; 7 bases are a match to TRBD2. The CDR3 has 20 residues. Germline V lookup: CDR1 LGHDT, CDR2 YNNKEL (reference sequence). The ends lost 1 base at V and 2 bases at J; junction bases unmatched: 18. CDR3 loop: CASSQVGAGLAALFTDTQYF. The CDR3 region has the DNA TGTGCCAGCAGCCAAGTCGGAGCGGGTCTAGCGGCTTTATTCACAGATACGCAGTATTTT.

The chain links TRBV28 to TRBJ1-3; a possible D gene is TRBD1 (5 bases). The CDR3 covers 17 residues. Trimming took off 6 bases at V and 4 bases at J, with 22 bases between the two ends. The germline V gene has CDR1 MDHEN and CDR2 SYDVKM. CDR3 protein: CASRPMEARAPGNTIYF. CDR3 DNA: TGTGCCAGCAGGCCCATGGAGGCCAGGGCGCCCGGAAACACCATATATTTT.